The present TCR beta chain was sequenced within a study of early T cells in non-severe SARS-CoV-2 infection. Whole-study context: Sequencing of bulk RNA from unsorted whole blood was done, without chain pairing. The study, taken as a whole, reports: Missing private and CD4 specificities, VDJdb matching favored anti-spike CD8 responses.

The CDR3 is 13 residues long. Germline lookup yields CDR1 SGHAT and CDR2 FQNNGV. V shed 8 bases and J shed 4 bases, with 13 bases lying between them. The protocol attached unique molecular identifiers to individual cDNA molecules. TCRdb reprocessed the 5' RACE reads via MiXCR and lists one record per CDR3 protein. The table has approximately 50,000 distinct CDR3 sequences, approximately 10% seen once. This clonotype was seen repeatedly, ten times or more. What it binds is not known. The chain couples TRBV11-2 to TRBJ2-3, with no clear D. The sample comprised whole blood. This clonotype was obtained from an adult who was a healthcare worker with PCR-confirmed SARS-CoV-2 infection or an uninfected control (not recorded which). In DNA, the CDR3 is TGTGCCAGCTGGGGTCCGGGTGCAGATACGCAGTATTTT. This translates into CASWGPGADTQYF. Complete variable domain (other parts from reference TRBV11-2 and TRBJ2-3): EAGVAQSPRYKIIEKRQSVAFWCNPISGHATLYWYQQILGQGPKLLIQFQNNGVVDDSQLPKDRFSAERLKGVDSTLKIQPAKLEDSAVYLCASWGPGADTQYFGPGTRLTVL.